This T cell receptor beta chain appears in the sequencing data of a study of T cells after yellow fever vaccination. Study information: Any fraction with a low cell number was prepared using SMART-Seq v4 Ultra Low Input.

Trimming shortened V by 4 bases and J by 0 bases, and 7 bases separated the two germline ends. The germline V gene encodes CDR1 SGHRS and CDR2 YFSETQ. This CDR3 comprises 13 residues. MiXCR, applied by TCRdb to the 5' RACE reads, yields one record per CDR3 protein. The repertoire holds about 200,000 distinct CDR3 sequences, with around 3.1% as singletons. This clonotype was recorded a few times. Its antigen is currently unknown. General study findings and limits: Most primary-vaccination clones reappeared after the booster (approximately 96% CD4, approximately 88% CD8). Clonotypes found in both CD4 and CD8 compartments made up a small share.

The sequenced sample was CD4+ T cells sorted from PBMCs, obtained 10 days after the yellow fever booster vaccination. The origin of this receptor is a young man who received the YFV17D yellow fever vaccine. The chain couples TRBV5-1 to TRBJ1-1; no firm D call. CDR3: CASSIELNTEAFF. The CDR3 region has the DNA TGCGCCAGCAGCATAGAGCTGAACACTGAAGCTTTCTTT.